The present T cell receptor (beta chain) was sequenced within a study of post-analysis software for immune sequencing data. Study as a whole: There were relapsing-remitting, secondary progressive and progressive-relapsing multiple sclerosis among the disease courses included. Study results and caveats: When the samples were clustered directly with F measure, those that had been prepared in the same batch showed strong co-clustering. Five or six TRBV segments were significantly more frequent in patients than in controls. TRBV5-6, TRBV5-1 and TRBV20-1 were among these segments.

V was cut by 10 bases and J by 3 bases, with 22 bases left in between. The CDR3 is made up of 15 amino acids. Germline CDR1 and CDR2: ENHRY and SYGVKD. This clonotype has just a few counts. The antigen is undetermined. The TCR beta cDNA libraries contained unique molecular identifiers. One entry per CDR3 protein results from TCRdb running MiXCR on the PCR reads. The data hold 350,000 to 500,000 distinct CDR3 sequences, with 30% to 45% observed a single time. The clonotype was recovered from a girl aged 2-10 years with multiple sclerosis. V is TRBV10-3 and J is TRBJ2-7; possible D gene TRBD2, 7 bases. The sample taken for sequencing was blood. This CDR3 reads CATRDAGAGYYEQYF. CDR3 coding DNA: TGTGCCACGAGAGACGCGGGGGCAGGGTACTACGAGCAGTACTTC.